The rows below give T cell receptor beta chains drawn from one sample of a study of CXCR3-negative and CXCR3-positive naive CD8 T cells. From the 5' RACE reads, TCRdb lists one entry per CDR3 protein and no DNA. The sample totals about 120,000 distinct CDR3 sequences. Sequencing input: naive CXCR3+ CD8+ T cells from blood. The receptors were sampled from a human donor in good health. Some clones in this sample may be carry-over from other donors' samples. CDR3s include the opening cysteine and the closing phenylalanine or tryptophan.

>TRBV19|15|TRBJ2-1
CASSSRDSSYNEQFF
>TRBV5-1|12|TRBJ2-7
CASSQPGYEQYF
>TRBV7-9|17|TRBJ2-5
CASSLILPPPGEETQYF
>TRBV5-5|14|TRBJ2-5
CASSLQASVLAQYF
>TRBV20-1|16|TRBJ2-7
CSADGQGDAFDYEQYF
>TRBV7-6|15|TRBJ2-3
CASGYFGSSTDTQYF
>TRBV7-9|17|TRBJ2-1
CASSSSASGTTYNEQFF
>TRBV11-2|12|TRBJ2-5
CASSPLGETQYF
>TRBV6-5|15|TRBJ2-3
CASSYGGGGSDTQYF
>TRBV6-5|16|TRBJ2-7
CASSYSSSGGFYEQYF
>TRBV29-1|13|TRBJ2-7
CSVPGQGYYEQYF
>TRBV6-6|14|TRBJ2-3
CASSYVDGTDTQYF
>TRBV27|18|TRBJ2-7
CASSLYPPGVAGFYEQYF
>TRBV11-3|16|TRBJ2-5
CASTRAPSGGEETQYF
>TRBV29-1|12|TRBJ1-2
CSVVQGLWGYTF
>TRBV6-5|14|TRBJ2-7
CASSYSSAFYEQYF